Included here is one T cell receptor (beta chain) sequence, with context. The source of the sample is a study of cytomegalovirus exposure and HLA in healthy donors. Trimming shortened V by 6 bases and J by 6 bases, and 9 bases separated the two germline ends. Germline-derived CDR1 and CDR2 are MNHEY and SVGAGI. The CDR3 is 11 amino acids. PCR used 60 Vbeta primers and 13 Jbeta primers. Libraries were prepared by immunoSEQ multiplex PCR; TCRdb keeps only in-frame clonotypes and omits some of them. Of about 130,000 clones listed, about 78% are singletons. The TCR originated in a human donor in good health. Sequenced material: PBMCs. The chain employs TRBV6-5 and TRBJ2-7; tentatively, D is TRBD2 (5 bases). The CDR3 region has the DNA TGTGCCAGCAGCAACGGAGGCGAGCAGTACTTC. Protein: CASSNGGEQYF.